This T cell receptor beta chain is drawn from a study of regulatory T cells in long-lasting Graves disease. Background on the study: Those with persistent Graves' disease had received antithyroid drugs for over 5 years with positive TSH receptor antibodies.

With regard to this clonotype: Its specificity is unknown.

Germline V lookup: CDR1 KGHSH, CDR2 LQKENI. V was trimmed by 3 bases and J by 9 bases, leaving 15 bases between them. CDR3 size: 14 residues. Noted time point: persistent/refractory GD, antithyroid drugs over 5 years with positive TRAb. The TCR library was made from RNA extracted from PBMCs. Study-wide results and caveats: Patients whose Graves' disease persisted exhibited lower TCR diversity than those newly diagnosed.

The TCR beta library used iRepertoire HTBI primers with Arm-PCR amplification of CDR3. TCRdb used MiXCR to reprocess the multiplex PCR reads, holding one entry per CDR3 protein. The profile shows hundreds of thousands of distinct CDR3 sequences, around a fifth of them singletons. The specimen comprised peripheral blood mononuclear cells (PBMCs), sampled when the disease was refractory, from a patient treated with antithyroid drugs. The rearrangement links TRBV18 to TRBJ1-5, with D hard to call. This receptor was obtained from a female donor with Graves disease. Written as DNA, the CDR3 is TGTGCCAGCTCACCCCAAGACGACACTCCGCCCCAGCATTTT. Its translation: CASSPQDDTPPQHF. Using reference TRBV18 and TRBJ1-5 for the parts outside the CDR3, the full variable domain is NAGVMQNPRHLVRRRGQEARLRCSPMKGHSHVYWYRQLPEEGLKFMVYLQKENIIDESGMPKERFSAEFPKEGPSILRIQQVVRGDSAAYFCASSPQDDTPPQHFGDGTRLSIL.